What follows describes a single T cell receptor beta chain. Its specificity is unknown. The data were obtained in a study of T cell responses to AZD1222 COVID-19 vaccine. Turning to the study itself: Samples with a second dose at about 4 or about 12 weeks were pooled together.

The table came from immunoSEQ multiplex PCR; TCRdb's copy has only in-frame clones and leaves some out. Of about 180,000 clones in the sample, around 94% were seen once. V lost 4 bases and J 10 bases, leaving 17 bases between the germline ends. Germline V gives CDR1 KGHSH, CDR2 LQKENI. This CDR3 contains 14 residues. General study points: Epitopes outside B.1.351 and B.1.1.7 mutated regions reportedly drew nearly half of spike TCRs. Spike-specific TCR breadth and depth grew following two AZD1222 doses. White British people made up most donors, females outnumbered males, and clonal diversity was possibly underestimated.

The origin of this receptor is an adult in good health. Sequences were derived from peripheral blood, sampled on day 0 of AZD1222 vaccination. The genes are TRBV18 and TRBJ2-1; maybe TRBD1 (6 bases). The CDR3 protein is CASSRDNPTGEQFF. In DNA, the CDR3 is TGTGCCAGCTCACGGGACAACCCTACAGGGGAGCAGTTCTTC.